The rows below give T cell receptor beta chains drawn from one sample of a study of vaccination effects on CD4 cells after COVID-19. Which antigens these TCRs recognize remains unknown. Data came from immunoSEQ multiplex PCR; TCRdb stores just in-frame clones and leaves some out. The sample has fewer than 15,000 clones, approximately 73% seen once. The sample in question was CD4+ T cells from PBMCs cultured with HCoV-NL63 spike peptides, obtained after COVID-19 vaccination. These receptors were obtained from a human donor who had a prior SARS-CoV-2 infection. CDR3s include the opening cysteine and the closing phenylalanine or tryptophan. Fields, in order: J gene, V gene, D gene, clone size, CDR3 DNA, CDR3 protein. The D gene is left open where the match is weak. For some rows the clone size is stated as once, few or many, or as a class when expanded; others skip it.

j_gene: TRBJ2-3; v_gene: TRBV7-3; d_gene: -; abundance: -; CDR3nt: TGTGCCAGCAGCTTATTGGGGGAAACAGATACGCAGTATTTT; CDR3aa: CASSLLGETDTQYF
j_gene: TRBJ2-3; v_gene: TRBV5-3; d_gene: TRBD2; abundance: -; CDR3nt: TGTGCCAGAAGCGTGACTAGCGGCACAGATACGCAGTATTTT; CDR3aa: CARSVTSGTDTQYF
j_gene: TRBJ1-2; v_gene: TRBV11-3; d_gene: -; abundance: -; CDR3nt: TGTGCCAGCAGCTTGGGAGCCTATGGCTACACCTTC; CDR3aa: CASSLGAYGYTF
j_gene: TRBJ2-7; v_gene: TRBV10-3; d_gene: -; abundance: -; CDR3nt: TGTGCCATCAGTGTGCGGGGATCGAGCTACGAGCAGTACTTC; CDR3aa: CAISVRGSSYEQYF
j_gene: TRBJ2-5; v_gene: TRBV5-1; d_gene: -; abundance: -; CDR3nt: TGCGCCAGCAGCTTGGAATGGGGGTCAGAGACCCAGTACTTC; CDR3aa: CASSLEWGSETQYF
j_gene: TRBJ2-1; v_gene: TRBV11-2; d_gene: -; abundance: -; CDR3nt: TGTGCCAGCAGCTTCATGCTCTCCTACAATGAGCAGTTCTTC; CDR3aa: CASSFMLSYNEQFF
j_gene: TRBJ2-5; v_gene: TRBV27; d_gene: TRBD1; abundance: -; CDR3nt: TGTGCCAGGGGGACAGCAAAGGGGGAGACCCAGTACTTC; CDR3aa: CARGTAKGETQYF
j_gene: TRBJ1-3; v_gene: TRBV18; d_gene: -; abundance: -; CDR3nt: TGTGCCAGCTCTCTAGAGCACGGGAGCTCTGGAAACACCATATATTTT; CDR3aa: CASSLEHGSSGNTIYF
j_gene: TRBJ2-3; v_gene: TRBV18; d_gene: -; abundance: -; CDR3nt: TGTGCCAGCTCACCCCAGACAGATACGCAGTATTTT; CDR3aa: CASSPQTDTQYF
j_gene: TRBJ2-5; v_gene: TRBV5-6; d_gene: -; abundance: once; CDR3nt: TGTGCCAGCAGCTTGAAACAGGTCTTTCAAGAGACCCAGTACTTC; CDR3aa: CASSLKQVFQETQYF
j_gene: TRBJ2-2; v_gene: TRBV7-9; d_gene: -; abundance: -; CDR3nt: TGTGCCAGCAGCGCTCCCGCCGGGGAGCTGTTTTTT; CDR3aa: CASSAPAGELFF
j_gene: TRBJ2-1; v_gene: TRBV5-6; d_gene: TRBD1; abundance: few; CDR3nt: TGTGCCAGCACCCGGGGGACAGGGAAATTCAATGAGCAGTTCTTC; CDR3aa: CASTRGTGKFNEQFF
j_gene: TRBJ2-5; v_gene: TRBV5-8; d_gene: -; abundance: -; CDR3nt: TGTGCCAGCAGCCTGTCAACTAGTGAAGAGACCCAGTACTTC; CDR3aa: CASSLSTSEETQYF
j_gene: TRBJ2-2; v_gene: TRBV19; d_gene: TRBD1; abundance: -; CDR3nt: TGTGCCAGTAGTGTTTTCGGGACAGGCCGTACCGGGGAGCTGTTTTTT; CDR3aa: CASSVFGTGRTGELFF
j_gene: TRBJ2-3; v_gene: TRBV4-1; d_gene: -; abundance: -; CDR3nt: TGCGCCAGCAGCCAAGATCGCCTGGGGGGAGATACGCAGTATTTT; CDR3aa: CASSQDRLGGDTQYF